The clone carrying this TCR beta chain has just a few counts. Antigen unknown. The assay was immunoSEQ multiplex PCR, and TCRdb's table has in-frame clones only and misses some. The sample records over a million clones, 75% to 85% being singletons. The record originates from a study of shared clonotypes between healthy human individuals. Findings of the study overall: Shared clonotypes across all four donors exceeded non-shared ones in generation probability. Apart from blood, nothing was sampled; tissue repertoires likely differ.

The source material was memory CD4+ T cells from PBMCs. Indicated subset: CD45RA-negative fraction. The clonotype was recovered from a man aged 18-30 years in good health. Some clones in this sample may be carry-over from other donors' samples.

CDR3 loop: CSVEGQGYWPQHF. The DNA for the CDR3 is TGCAGCGTCGAGGGACAGGGGTACTGGCCCCAGCATTTT. This chain joins TRBV29-1 and TRBJ1-5; TRBD1 matches at 10 bases. The length of the CDR3 is 13 residues. With V trimmed by 6 bases and J by 9 bases, 8 bases remained unmatched. Per germline, CDR1 SQVTM and CDR2 ANQGSEA. Supplemented by reference TRBV29-1 and TRBJ1-5, the full variable domain reads SAVISQKPSRDICQRGTSLTIQCQVDSQVTMMFWYRQQPGQSLTLIATANQGSEATYESGFVIDKFPISRPNLTFSTLTVSNMSPEDSSIYLCSVEGQGYWPQHFGDGTRLSIL.